Sequencing of this TCR beta chain was carried out in a study of metastatic and nonmetastatic thyroid tumors. Thyroid surgery took place with no prior treatment in any patient. The germline CDR1 and CDR2 sequences are SGDLS and YYNGEE. Trimming shortened V by 4 bases and J by 2 bases, and 14 bases separated the two germline ends. The length of the CDR3 is 15 residues. TCRdb re-clonotyped the PCR reads via MiXCR. The repertoire consists of about 40,000 clones, with approximately 10% occurring once and the leading ten covering around 21%. The TCR sequence derives from a female donor with papillary thyroid cancer or a benign thyroid nodule (not recorded which). Some clones in this sample may be carry-over from other donors' samples. The sample consisted of blood. The chain has TRBV9 and TRBJ2-3; TRBD1 or TRBD2 may be the D gene (6 bases each). The CDR3 loop is CASSPRDTYTDTQYF. The CDR3 coding sequence is TGTGCCAGCAGCCCGCGGGACACCTACACAGATACGCAGTATTTT. Looking up the rest from reference TRBV9 and TRBJ2-3 gives the full variable domain: DSGVTQTPKHLITATGQRVTLRCSPRSGDLSVYWYQQSLDQGLQFLIQYYNGEERAKGNILERFSAQQFPDLHSELNLSSLELGDSALYFCASSPRDTYTDTQYFGPGTRLTVL.